This entry features one T cell receptor (beta chain) sequence. Its cognate antigen is unknown. This entry belongs to a study of cytomegalovirus exposure and HLA in healthy donors. Study summary: A preliminary data release comprised 91 million or so unique TCRs obtained from HLA-typed donors. Of the donors genotyped, about 390 in all, 75% to 85% fell in the Caucasian-associated ancestry cluster.

PCR used 60 Vbeta primers and 13 Jbeta primers. Assay: immunoSEQ multiplex PCR; the TCRdb copy retains only in-frame clones and omits some. The table lists about 70,000 clones, roughly 85% of them singletons. Broader study findings: Later analysis suggested links between common viral pathogens and several top significant clusters. The majority of CMV-associated TCR beta chains were reported as apparently HLA-restricted in a later analysis.

Trimming stripped 0 bases from V and 4 bases from J, with 9 bases between. This CDR3 has 14 amino acids. Germline V gene lookup returns CDR1 MNHNY and CDR2 SVGAGI (reference sequence). The V call is TRBV6-6, the J call TRBJ2-5; D might be TRBD2 (6 bases). The receptor comes from a woman in her twenties or thirties in good health and CMV-seronegative. Sample: PBMCs. CDR3 DNA: TGTGCCAGCAGTTACTCGATCGGGGGAGAGACCCAGTACTTC. Translating gives CASSYSIGGETQYF.